Listed below are T cell receptor beta chains from one sample, sequenced in a study of blood T cell repertoires in COVID-19. Data came from immunoSEQ multiplex PCR; TCRdb stores just in-frame clones and leaves some out. In the table there are approximately 120,000 clones, around 80% of which are singletons. Input material: peripheral blood. The receptors derive from a man in his forties with active or convalescent COVID-19. The CDR3 runs from the conserved cysteine through the conserved F or W. A D gene is named only where the DNA matches it firmly. Size is stated for part of the rows, as once, few or many counts, or as a class when the clone is expanded.

v_gene	d_gene	abundance	j_gene	CDR3aa	CDR3nt
TRBV6-5	TRBD1	-	TRBJ1-2	CASSYLRTGNYGYTF	TGTGCCAGCAGTTACTTAAGGACAGGAAACTATGGCTACACCTTC
TRBV29-1	-	-	TRBJ1-2	CSVPKVPGKYGYTF	TGCAGCGTCCCCAAGGTTCCAGGGAAGTATGGCTACACCTTC
TRBV28	-	-	TRBJ2-3	CASSLAGYSDTQYF	TGTGCCAGCAGTTTAGCGGGGTACTCAGATACGCAGTATTTT
TRBV6-5	TRBD1	-	TRBJ1-1	CASSYLQGMNTEAFF	TGTGCCAGCAGTTACTTACAGGGGATGAACACTGAAGCTTTCTTT
TRBV11-2	TRBD2	-	TRBJ2-3	CASSLYASGGLGDTQYF	TGTGCCAGCAGCTTATACGCTAGCGGGGGGTTGGGGGATACGCAGTATTTT
TRBV6-6	TRBD2	once	TRBJ2-1	CASTLLAGSYNEQFF	TGTGCCAGCACCCTCCTAGCGGGGTCCTACAATGAGCAGTTCTTC
TRBV27	TRBD1	-	TRBJ2-1	CASSPRSGTGVNEQFF	TGTGCCAGCAGTCCGAGATCCGGGACAGGGGTCAATGAGCAGTTCTTC
TRBV10-3	TRBD2	-	TRBJ2-1	CATIAGQYNEQFF	TGTGCCACCATAGCGGGGCAATACAATGAGCAGTTCTTC
TRBV3-1/TRBV3-2	-	-	TRBJ1-5	CASSQMAGGSLGQPQHF	TGTGCCAGCAGCCAAATGGCAGGAGGCTCCTTGGGTCAGCCCCAGCATTTT
TRBV5-1	-	-	TRBJ2-2	CASSSSPGGELFF	TGCGCCAGCAGCTCAAGTCCCGGCGGGGAGCTGTTTTTT
TRBV20-1	TRBD2	-	TRBJ2-1	CSASGGLAGGDEQFF	TGCAGTGCTAGTGGGGGACTAGCGGGAGGGGATGAGCAGTTCTTC
TRBV5-1	TRBD1	few	TRBJ1-2	CASSPSGTGGASGYTF	TGCGCCAGCAGCCCTTCCGGGACAGGGGGCGCATCGGGCTACACCTTC
TRBV30	-	-	TRBJ1-2	CAWSVGRYGYTF	TGTGCCTGGAGTGTCGGGAGGTATGGCTACACCTTC
TRBV7-9	TRBD1	-	TRBJ2-7	CASSLARMGTGDGEQYF	TGTGCCAGCAGCTTAGCGCGTATGGGGACAGGGGATGGCGAGCAGTACTTC